The 10 T cell receptor beta chains below all came from one sample that was sequenced in a study of blood T cell repertoires in COVID-19 (dated by TCRdb to the early 2020s). Receptor libraries were prepared by the immunoSEQ multiplex PCR assay. The table comes from immuneACCESS by way of TCRdb, which keeps in-frame sequences with V and J called. Part of the clones is missing from these tables; in studies checked, under half for an unresolved V gene and the rest for unknown reasons. The sample profile shows about 280,000 clones; 85% of them were found once. Clones ranked in the top ten supply 2% to 3% of the sample. Sequenced sample: PBMCs or T cells enriched from blood (not recorded which). These receptors were taken from a woman aged 45-65 years who had recovered from COVID-19.

V is TRBV18 and J is TRBJ2-4; the D is unclear. Per the germline V gene, CDR1 is KGHSH and CDR2 is LQKENI. The CDR3 length is 14 residues. V shed 3 bases and J shed 0 bases, with 6 bases lying between them. CDR3 coding DNA: TGTGCCAGCTCACCGAGTCTAGCCAAAAACATTCAGTACTTC. It translates to CASSPSLAKNIQYF.

A few counts support this clone. The chain uses TRBV4-2 and TRBJ2-7, with D possibly TRBD1 on 6 matching bases. CDR1 is LGHNA and CDR2 is YNFKEQ in the germline V gene. Between the trimmed V and J ends, which lost 3 bases and 5 bases, there was a span of 14 bases. The CDR3 is 14 residues long. This CDR3 reads CASSQGASEDEQYF. The DNA of the CDR3 is TGTGCCAGCAGCCAGGGGGCCTCAGAGGACGAGCAGTACTTC.

This clone has a handful of counts. The genes are TRBV6-5 and TRBJ2-5, with no clear D. This CDR3 has 13 residues. Per the germline V gene, CDR1 is MNHEY and CDR2 is SVGAGI. V lost 6 bases and J lost 1, with 9 bases in between. CDR3 loop: CASRSELQETQYF. The CDR3 nucleotides are TGTGCCAGCAGAAGCGAGCTCCAAGAGACCCAGTACTTC.

This chain uses TRBV7-6 with TRBJ2-7, with 9 bases that match TRBD1. V shed 1 base, J shed 5 bases, and the junction held 9 bases outside the gene matches. The germline V gene has CDR1 SGHVS and CDR2 FNYEAQ. The CDR3 has 16 residues. The CDR3 sequence is CASSLGTGTGIHEQYF. CDR3 coding DNA: TGTGCCAGCAGCTTAGGGACCGGGACAGGGATCCACGAGCAGTACTTC.

The CDR3 is CASMEIAGGAYEQYF. CDR3 DNA sequence: TGTGCCAGCATGGAAATAGCGGGAGGTGCTTACGAGCAGTACTTC. V is TRBV6-5 and J is TRBJ2-7; 10 nucleotides line up with TRBD2. V shed 7 bases, J shed 4 bases, and the junction held 10 bases outside the gene matches. Per germline, CDR1 MNHEY and CDR2 SVGAGI. There are 15 residues in the CDR3.

The chain is built from TRBV5-6 and TRBJ1-6; a possible D gene is TRBD1 (6 bases). Per the germline V gene, CDR1 is SGHDT and CDR2 is YYEEEE. V was trimmed by 4 bases and J by 0 bases, leaving 20 bases between them. The CDR3 is 19 residues long. CDR3 DNA: TGTGCCAGCAGCCCCTACGCCGGGACAACTAGCTCCTATAATTCACCCCTCCACTTT. Protein sequence: CASSPYAGTTSSYNSPLHF.

The chain recombines TRBV7-9 with TRBJ1-2, with a possible D match to TRBD1 (5 bases). Germline-derived CDR1 and CDR2 are SEHNR and FQNEAQ (reference sequence). Trimming pared 7 bases from V and 5 bases from J, leaving 23 bases between. The CDR3 extends over 16 amino acids. CDR3 in DNA: TGTGCCAGCAACTTGACAGTCCTGTGTAGTGTATATGGCTACACCTTC. It translates to CASNLTVLCSVYGYTF.

This sequence joins TRBV4-1 and TRBJ2-1, with TRBD2 matching over 10 bases. The V segment lost 0 bases and the J segment 9 bases; nucleotides outside the gene matches: 14. Germline CDR1 MGHRA, CDR2 YSYEKL. This CDR3 has 18 amino acids. CDR3 residues: CASSQDLRCLAGACEQFF. The CDR3 DNA reads as TGCGCCAGCAGCCAAGATCTCCGTTGTCTAGCGGGGGCATGTGAGCAGTTCTTC.

This chain joins TRBV6-6 and TRBJ1-2, with D possibly TRBD1 on 5 matching bases. The length of the CDR3 is 12 residues. The V end lost 7 bases, the J end lost 5 bases, and 11 bases lay between the germline ends. Germline V gene data show CDR1 as MNHNY and CDR2 as SVGAGI (reference sequence). The CDR3 region has the DNA TGTGCCAGCACTATCAGGGATTATGGCTACACCTTC. Translated: CASTIRDYGYTF.

The chain joins TRBV5-1 to TRBJ1-1, with TRBD1 identical over 9 bases. CDR1 and CDR2 from the germline V gene are SGHRS and YFSETQ. V gave up 4 bases and J gave up 3 bases; unmatched junction bases: 10. This CDR3 has 16 amino acids. The CDR3, as DNA: TGCGCCAGCAGCCAAGGACAGGGGACCTTGGACACTGAAGCTTTCTTT. Amino acids: CASSQGQGTLDTEAFF.